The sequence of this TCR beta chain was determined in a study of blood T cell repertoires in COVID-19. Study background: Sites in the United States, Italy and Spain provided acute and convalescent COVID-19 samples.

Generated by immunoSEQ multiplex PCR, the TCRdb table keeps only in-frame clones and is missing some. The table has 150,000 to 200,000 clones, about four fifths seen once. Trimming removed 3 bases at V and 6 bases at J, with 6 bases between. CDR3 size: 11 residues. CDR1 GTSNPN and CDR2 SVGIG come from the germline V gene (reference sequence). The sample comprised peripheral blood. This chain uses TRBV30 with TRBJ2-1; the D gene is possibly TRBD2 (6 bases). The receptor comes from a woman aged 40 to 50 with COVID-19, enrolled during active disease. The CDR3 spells CAWSGGNEQFF. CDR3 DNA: TGTGCCTGGAGCGGGGGCAATGAGCAGTTCTTC. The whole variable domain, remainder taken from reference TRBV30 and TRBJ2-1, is SQTIHQWPATLVQPVGSPLSLECTVEGTSNPNLYWYRQAAGRGLQLLFYSVGIGQISSEVPQNLSASRPQDRQFILSSKKLLLSDSGFYLCAWSGGNEQFFGPGTRLTVL.